This record concerns one T cell receptor beta chain sequence. TCRdb's table, derived via immunoSEQ multiplex PCR, lists solely in-frame clones and lacks some. The table includes about 200,000 clones, more than 75% detected once. The sample comes from a study of cytomegalovirus exposure and HLA in healthy donors. The V gene's germline CDR1 is SQVTM and CDR2 ANQGSEA. This CDR3 is 17 amino acids long. V gave up 6 bases and J gave up 2 bases; unmatched junction bases: 15. The sample was PBMCs. The V and J genes are TRBV29-1 and TRBJ2-5; 10 bases map to TRBD1. The TCR was taken from a woman aged 18-35 years in good health and CMV-seronegative. In DNA, the CDR3 is TGCAGCGTGCTTCCCTTTCCCGGGACAGGGGAACAAGAGACCCAGTACTTC. As protein: CSVLPFPGTGEQETQYF.